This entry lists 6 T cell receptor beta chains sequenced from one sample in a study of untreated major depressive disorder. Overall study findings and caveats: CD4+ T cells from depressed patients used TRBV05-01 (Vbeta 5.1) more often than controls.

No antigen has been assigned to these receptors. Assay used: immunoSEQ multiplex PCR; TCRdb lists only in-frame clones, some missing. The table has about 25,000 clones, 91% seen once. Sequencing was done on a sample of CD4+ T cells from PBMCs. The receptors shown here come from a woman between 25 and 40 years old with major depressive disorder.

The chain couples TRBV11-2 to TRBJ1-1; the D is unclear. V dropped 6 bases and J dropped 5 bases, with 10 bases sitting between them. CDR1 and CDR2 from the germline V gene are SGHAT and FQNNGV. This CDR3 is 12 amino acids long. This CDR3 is CASRKLGTEAFF. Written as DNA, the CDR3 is TGTGCCAGCAGAAAACTGGGTACTGAAGCTTTCTTT.

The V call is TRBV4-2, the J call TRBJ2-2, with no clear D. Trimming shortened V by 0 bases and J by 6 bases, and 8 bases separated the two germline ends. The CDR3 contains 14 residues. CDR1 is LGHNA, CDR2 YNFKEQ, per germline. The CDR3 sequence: CASSQEHLSGELFF. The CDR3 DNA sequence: TGTGCCAGCAGCCAAGAACACCTCTCCGGGGAGCTGTTTTTT.

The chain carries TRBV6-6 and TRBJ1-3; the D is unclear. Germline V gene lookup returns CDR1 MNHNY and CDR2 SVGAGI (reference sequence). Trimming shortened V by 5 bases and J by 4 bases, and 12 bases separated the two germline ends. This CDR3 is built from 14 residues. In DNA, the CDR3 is TGTGCCAGCAGTCCCCGCGGGGTGGGAAACACCATATATTTT. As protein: CASSPRGVGNTIYF.

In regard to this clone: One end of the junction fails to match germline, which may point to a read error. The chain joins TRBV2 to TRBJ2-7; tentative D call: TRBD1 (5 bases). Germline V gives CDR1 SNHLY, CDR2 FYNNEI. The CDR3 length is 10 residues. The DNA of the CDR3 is TGTGCCAGCAGTGAAGCGACAGCCAACTTC. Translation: CASSEATANF.

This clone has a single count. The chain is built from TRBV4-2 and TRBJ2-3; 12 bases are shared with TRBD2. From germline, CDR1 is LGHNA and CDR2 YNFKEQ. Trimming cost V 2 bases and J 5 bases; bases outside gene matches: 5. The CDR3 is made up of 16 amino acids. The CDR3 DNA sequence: TGTGCCAGCAGCCAATATAGACTAGCGGGAGTAGATACGCAGTATTTT. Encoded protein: CASSQYRLAGVDTQYF.

The CDR3 DNA reads as TGCGCCAGCAGCCCCCGACAGGGGTTTAACACTGAAGCTTTCTTT. Translating gives CASSPRQGFNTEAFF. The chain uses TRBV5-1 and TRBJ1-1, with 8 bases identical to TRBD1. The CDR3 runs to 15 residues. Trimming cost V 4 bases and J 2 bases; bases outside gene matches: 7. Germline assignment: CDR1 SGHRS and CDR2 YFSETQ.